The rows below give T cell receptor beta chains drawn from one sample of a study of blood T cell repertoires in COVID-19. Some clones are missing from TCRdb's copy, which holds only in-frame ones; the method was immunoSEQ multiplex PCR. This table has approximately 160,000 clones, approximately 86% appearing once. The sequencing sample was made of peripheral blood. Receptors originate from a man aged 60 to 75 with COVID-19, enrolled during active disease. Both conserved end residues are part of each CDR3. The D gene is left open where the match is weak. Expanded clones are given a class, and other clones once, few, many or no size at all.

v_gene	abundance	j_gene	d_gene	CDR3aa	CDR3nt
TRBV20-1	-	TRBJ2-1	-	CSASYRRGSSYNEQFF	TGCAGTGCTAGTTACCGGCGCGGTAGCTCCTACAATGAGCAGTTCTTC
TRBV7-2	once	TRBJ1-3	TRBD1	CASSDIQGQNSGNTIYF	TGTGCCAGCAGCGACATACAGGGACAGAACTCTGGAAACACCATATATTTT
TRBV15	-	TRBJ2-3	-	CATVSGGSTDTQYF	TGTGCCACCGTTAGCGGAGGGAGCACAGATACGCAGTATTTT
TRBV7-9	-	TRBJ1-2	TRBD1	CASSLVGTEVYGYTF	TGTGCCAGCAGCTTAGTCGGGACAGAAGTCTATGGCTACACCTTC
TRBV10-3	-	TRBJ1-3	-	CAMGEGYGSTSGNTIYF	TGTGCCATGGGAGAGGGATATGGTTCTACGTCTGGAAACACCATATATTTT
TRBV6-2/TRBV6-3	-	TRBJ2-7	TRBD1	CASSSRQGASPHF	TGTGCCAGCAGTTCCCGACAGGGGGCGAGTCCACACTTC
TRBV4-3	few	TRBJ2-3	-	CASSQDPGVDTQYF	TGCGCCAGCAGCCAAGATCCCGGAGTGGATACGCAGTATTTT
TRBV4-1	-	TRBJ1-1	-	CASSQGGPRGMNTEAFF	TGCGCCAGCAGCCAAGGGGGCCCGAGGGGGATGAACACTGAAGCTTTCTTT
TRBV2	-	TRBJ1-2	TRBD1	CASSELQGAYGYTF	TGTGCCAGCAGTGAACTACAGGGGGCTTATGGCTACACCTTC
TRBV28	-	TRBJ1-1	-	CASSPGTPRGAFF	TGTGCCAGCAGTCCCGGGACACCCAGGGGAGCTTTCTTT
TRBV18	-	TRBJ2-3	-	CASSTGTSLTDTQYF	TGTGCCAGCTCAACCGGGACTTCCTTAACAGATACGCAGTATTTT
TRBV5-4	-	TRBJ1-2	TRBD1	CASSVDRVSYTF	TGTGCCAGCAGCGTGGACAGGGTTAGCTACACCTTC
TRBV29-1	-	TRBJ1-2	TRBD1	CSVDGTANPSNYGYTF	TGCAGCGTTGATGGGACAGCAAATCCCTCTAACTATGGCTACACCTTC
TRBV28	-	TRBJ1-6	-	CASSLGQVNSPLHF	TGTGCCAGCAGTTTAGGGCAGGTGAATTCACCCCTCCACTTT
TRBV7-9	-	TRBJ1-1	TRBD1	CASRRTGNTEAFF	TGTGCCAGCAGGCGGACAGGGAACACTGAAGCTTTCTTT
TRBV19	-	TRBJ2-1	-	CASSIDGRVQDEQFF	TGTGCCAGTAGTATCGACGGGCGGGTCCAAGATGAGCAGTTCTTC
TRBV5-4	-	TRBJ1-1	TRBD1	CASSEGQGMVGTEAFF	TGTGCCAGCAGCGAGGGACAGGGTATGGTGGGAACTGAAGCTTTCTTT